Each of the 8 T cell receptor beta chains below was sequenced from the same sample in a study of T cells in Graves' hyperthyroidism and ophthalmopathy. There were TCR beta CDR3 regions amplified from RNA transcripts. The TCR CDR3 first-round RT-PCR relied on the HTBI primer set. TCRdb reprocessed the multiplex PCR reads via MiXCR and lists one record per CDR3 protein. Of over 700,000 distinct CDR3 sequences in the sample, 35% to 45% are singletons; the top ten hold more than 7%. The sample comprised blood. The source of these receptors is a man in his late teens or twenties with Graves' hyperthyroidism.

About this clonotype itself: A read error may produce the germline difference seen at one junction end. The chain joins TRBV5-1 to TRBJ1-2; 9 nucleotides align to TRBD1. The germline V gene has CDR1 SGHRS and CDR2 YFSETQ. There are 15 residues in the CDR3. The CDR3, as DNA: TGTGCCAGCAGCTGGGGACAGGGACCTAACTATGGCTACACCTTC. Its translation is CASSWGQGPNYGYTF.

This clonotype was seen more than once but under ten times. The CDR3 spells CASSQDLGRVNTIYF. The CDR3 nucleotides read TGTGCCAGCAGCCAAGATCTTGGCAGGGTAAACACCATATATTTT. The J gene is TRBJ1-3, the V gene TRBV9, with D tentatively TRBD1 (5 bases). The germline gives CDR1 SGDLS, CDR2 YYNGEE. The CDR3 extends over 15 amino acids. Trimming took off 4 bases at V and 6 bases at J, with 17 bases between the two ends.

Points on this clonotype: A much larger clone lies one base from this, so it may be a read error. Because the CDR3 is missing its conserved closing phenylalanine or tryptophan, this is likely a read error. The chain couples TRBV5-1 to TRBJ1-6, with D tentatively TRBD1 (6 bases). Trimming cost V 6 bases and J 7 bases, with 17 bases left between them. Looked up from germline, CDR1 is SGHRS and CDR2 is YFSETQ. The CDR3 totals 15 residues. The CDR3 bases are TGCGCCAGCACCGAGAGAGGACAGAAAAATTCACCCCTCCACTCT. Residues: CASTERGQKNSPLHS.

Notes on this clonotype: This may be a read error, as it is one base from a much larger clone. The chain employs TRBV7-2 and TRBJ1-4; 7 bases are shared with TRBD1. In germline, CDR1 is SGHTA, CDR2 FQGNSA. This CDR3 has 16 amino acids. The J segment lost 3 bases and the V segment lost 4 bases, leaving 8 bases of the junction unmatched. This chain's CDR3 is CASSWEGGSANEKLFF. The CDR3 DNA reads as TGTGCCAGCAGCTGGGAAGGGGGCTCGGCTAATGAAAAACTGTTTTTT.

The sample holds many counts of this clonotype. The V gene is TRBV25-1, the J gene TRBJ2-5; D is unresolved. Trimming shortened V by 10 bases and J by 3 bases, and 6 bases separated the two germline ends. This CDR3 is built from 10 residues. Germline CDR1 reads MGHDK; CDR2 reads SYGVNS. This chain's CDR3 is CATEEETQYF. CDR3 coding DNA: TGTGCCACCGAGGAAGAGACCCAGTACTTC. Drawing the rest from reference TRBV25-1 and TRBJ2-5, the complete variable domain is EADIYQTPRYLVIGTGKKITLECSQTMGHDKMYWYQQDPGMELHLIHYSYGVNSTEKGDLSSESTVSRIRTEHFPLTLESARPSHTSQYLCATEEETQYFGPGTRLLVL.

The chain links TRBV29-1 to TRBJ2-7; D is uncertain. The CDR3 covers 14 residues. CDR1 SQVTM and CDR2 ANQGSEA come from the germline V gene. Trimming pared 6 bases from V and 2 bases from J, leaving 17 bases between. CDR3 in amino acids: CSVEPGMETYEQYF. Written as DNA, the CDR3 is TGCAGCGTAGAACCAGGAATGGAAACCTACGAGCAGTACTTC.

This clonotype was counted a few times. The chain employs TRBV29-1 and TRBJ2-5; TRBD2 matches at 7 bases. Germline V gene sequence: CDR1 SQVTM, CDR2 ANQGSEA. The trim removed 0 bases at V and 5 bases at J, leaving 9 bases unmatched. The CDR3 is 15 amino acids. The CDR3 loop reads CSVEDRAVGGETQYF. The CDR3 DNA reads TGCAGCGTTGAAGATAGAGCGGTGGGGGGGGAGACCCAGTACTTC. Variable domain in full (rest from reference TRBV29-1 and TRBJ2-5): SAVISQKPSRDICQRGTSLTIQCQVDSQVTMMFWYRQQPGQSLTLIATANQGSEATYESGFVIDKFPISRPNLTFSTLTVSNMSPEDSSIYLCSVEDRAVGGETQYFGPGTRLLVL.

This clonotype showed up many times. The chain is built from TRBV9 and TRBJ2-5, with TRBD2 matching 7 bases. After removal of 0 bases from V and 4 bases from J, the junction contained 3 bases not matched to a gene. The CDR3 consists of 14 residues. Germline V CDR1 and CDR2: SGDLS, YYNGEE. Here the CDR3 DNA reads TGTGCCAGCAGCGTAGATGTAGCGGGAGAGACCCAGTACTTC. Residues: CASSVDVAGETQYF.